These T cell receptor beta chains were read from a single sample in a study of sequential checkpoint blockade in melanoma. Assay: immunoSEQ multiplex PCR; the TCRdb copy retains only in-frame clones and omits some. The data hold 4,000 to 5,000 clones, with 24% observed a single time. Sequenced material: tumor tissue (inferred from file names), taken from a patient given nivolumab and ipilimumab in sequence. The source is a human donor with melanoma. Each CDR3 is given with its conserved first and last residue. D genes are given only for firm matches. Expanded clones get a size class; other rows say once, few or many, or leave the size out.

V	J	size	D	DNA	CDR3
TRBV15	TRBJ1-1	-	-	TGTGCCACCAGCAGAGGGGGGGCAGGGGCTTTTAACGTGGACACTGAAGCTTTCTTT	CATSRGGAGAFNVDTEAFF
TRBV7-1	TRBJ2-5	few	-	TGTGCCAGCAGCTTAGGACAGCGGGAGACCCAGTACTTC	CASSLGQRETQYF
TRBV11-3	TRBJ2-2	many	TRBD2	TGTGCCAGCAGGACTAGCGGGGGACCCAGGGGGGAGCTGTTTTTT	CASRTSGGPRGELFF
TRBV6-8	TRBJ1-4	medium-sized	TRBD1	TGTGCCAGCAGTGTCCACAGGGGGCTTACTAATGAAAAACTGTTTTTT	CASSVHRGLTNEKLFF
TRBV29-1	TRBJ2-2	-	TRBD1	TGCAGCGCCCGGACAGGGGGTTCTGGGGAGCTGTTTTTT	CSARTGGSGELFF
TRBV6-8	TRBJ2-5	many	-	TGTGCCAGCAGCCCCGGCGAGGAGACCCAGTACTTC	CASSPGEETQYF
TRBV19	TRBJ1-1	-	TRBD1	TGTGCCAGTAGCAGGTGGGACAGGGGCGATGACACTGAAGCTTTCTTT	CASSRWDRGDDTEAFF
TRBV6-8	TRBJ2-5	few	-	TGTGCCAGCAGTTACTCCTTTACTAGCCTTCAAGAGACCCAGTACTTC	CASSYSFTSLQETQYF
TRBV12-5	TRBJ2-7	-	-	TGTGCTAGTGGTTTGATTGGGGGGCCCTACGAGCAGTACTTC	CASGLIGGPYEQYF
TRBV9	TRBJ2-7	few	TRBD1	TGTGCCAGCAGGACAACAGGGGGGTACGAGCAGTACTTC	CASRTTGGYEQYF
TRBV12-2	TRBJ2-7	medium-sized	-	TGTGCCACGAATAGCGGGGGCCCCCTTGGGGAGCAGTACTTC	CATNSGGPLGEQYF
TRBV5-1	TRBJ2-2	few	TRBD1	TGCGCCAGCAGCCCAGGGGGAAATCAGGCCGGGGAGCTGTTTTTT	CASSPGGNQAGELFF
TRBV11-3	TRBJ2-1	few	TRBD2	TGTGCCAGCAGCAAAACAACCGGGAGGCAGAATCAGAAGGAGCAGTTCTTC	CASSKTTGRQNQKEQFF
TRBV7-1	TRBJ1-6	-	-	TGTGCCAGCAGCACCGAGGGGGACTCACCCCTCCACTTT	CASSTEGDSPLHF
TRBV11-3	TRBJ2-7	many	-	TGTGCCAGCAGCTCACATAGCGGATCCTACGAGCAGTACTTC	CASSSHSGSYEQYF
TRBV11-3	TRBJ2-1	-	TRBD1	TGTGCCAGCAGCTTAGGACAGGGAGTGGATCATGGCGAGCAGTTCTTC	CASSLGQGVDHGEQFF
TRBV15	TRBJ2-5	-	-	TGTGCCACCAGCACCGAGGAGGGGACAGAGACCCAGTACTTC	CATSTEEGTETQYF
TRBV6-8	TRBJ1-2	few	TRBD1	TGTGCCAGCAGCCCAGACAGGGGAGGATATGGCTACACCTTC	CASSPDRGGYGYTF
TRBV7-6	TRBJ2-7	few	TRBD2	TGTGCCAGCAGCGTAGGGACTAGCGGGAGCACTTACGAGCAGTACTTC	CASSVGTSGSTYEQYF
TRBV28	TRBJ1-1	-	-	TGTGCCAGCAGTTGGGCCACAGTGGGGGGCGCCGCTGAAGCTTTCTTT	CASSWATVGGAAEAFF
TRBV6-8	TRBJ2-1	-	TRBD2	TGTGCCAGCAGTCCCACTAGCGGGGGGGCGGGTGAGCAGTTCTTC	CASSPTSGGAGEQFF
TRBV18	TRBJ1-2	-	-	TGTGCCAGCTCACCACGAGCCCCCCACAGTTTTAACTATGGCTACACCTTC	CASSPRAPHSFNYGYTF
TRBV6-8	TRBJ2-1	-	-	TGTGCCAGCAGCCATAAGGGGGGCGCCTCCTACAATGAGCAGTTCTTC	CASSHKGGASYNEQFF
TRBV5-1	TRBJ2-5	-	-	TGCGCCAGCAGCTTACGGCAGGGAGAGGAGACCCAGTACTTC	CASSLRQGEETQYF
TRBV16	TRBJ1-2	-	-	TGTGCCAGCAGCCAAAATGCGAGGGACTATGGCTACACCTTC	CASSQNARDYGYTF
TRBV6-8	TRBJ1-2	few	TRBD1	TGTGCCAGCAAGAGGGACAGGGCCATCTATGGCTACACCTTC	CASKRDRAIYGYTF
TRBV19	TRBJ2-3	few	-	TGTGCCAGTAGGGATCGGGGGGCTAGCACAGATACGCAGTATTTT	CASRDRGASTDTQYF
TRBV6-8	TRBJ2-3	few	TRBD1	TGTGCCAGCAGGAGGACAGGGGTCACAGATACGCAGTATTTT	CASRRTGVTDTQYF
TRBV5-1	TRBJ1-2	-	-	TGCGCCAGCAGCTTGGTTGGGGTGAACTATGGCTACACCTTC	CASSLVGVNYGYTF